This T cell receptor (beta chain) was found in a study of T cells after posttransplantation cyclophosphamide. The study's findings and limits: Blood and skin or GI T cell repertoires showed limited TRB overlap. TRB clonality was highly associated with recipient CMV seropositivity and reactivation. Donor-recipient repertoire similarity was low at 1-2 months, rising over year one.

The CDR3 consists of 16 residues. Germline CDR1 and CDR2: MNHEY and SVGAGI. J lost 5 bases, V lost 2 bases, and 10 bases had no gene match. This clone was seen repeatedly, ten times or more. What it binds is not known. Busulfan-fludarabine conditioning, marrow transplant, and cyclophosphamide on days +3 and +4 were administered. Method: immunoSEQ multiplex PCR; TCRdb's copy keeps in-frame clones and lacks some. Observed in the sample are 14,000 or so clones, none of them singletons. The receptor comes from a female patient aged 35-55 years who received an allogeneic stem cell transplant from a related donor, was CMV-positive, and had no GVHD. Part of the T cell pool may stem from the graft donor. The chain couples TRBV6-5 to TRBJ2-5, with 8 positions matching TRBD2. The starting material was PBMCs, obtained around 1,100 days after allogeneic stem cell transplant with posttransplant cyclophosphamide. As DNA, the CDR3 is TGTGCCAGCAGTTACGAGCCGAGCGGGGGAGTGGAGACCCAGTACTTC. Translated, it gives CASSYEPSGGVETQYF.